One and the same sample provided the 5 T cell receptor delta chains below, sequenced in a study of γδ T cells in repeated Plasmodium falciparum infection listed by TCRdb under 2021. For bulk TCR repertoire analysis, Vgamma9/Vdelta2+ and Vdelta2-negative gammadelta T cell populations were isolated by flow sorting from peripheral blood mononuclear cells. The library was made by multiplex PCR. For sequencing, an Illumina MiSeq was employed. Identical DNA sequences were merged into single rows after TCRdb reprocessed the public reads with CATT. This sample holds about 93,000 delta-chain clones; more than 0.85% were observed only once. The top ten clonotypes cover approximately 10% of the sample. Sequenced: gamma-delta T cells from blood. The receptor set was obtained from a pool of human donors (malaria-infected and uninfected, not separated).

Points on this clone: The likely explanation is a read error, given a far larger clone one base away. The same CDR3 is also encoded by other DNA sequences in this sample. TRDV2 is the V gene, and the J gene was not called; the table's D call, TRDD3, was not checked against the DNA. Germline lookup yields CDR1 GEAIGNYY and CDR2 EKD. This CDR3 region has 15 residues. CDR3 bases: TGTGCCTGTGACACGGGGGAGAGGTACACCGATAAACTCATCTTC. Translation: CACDTGERYTDKLIF.

This clone was counted a few times. This likely traces to a read error, being one base from a far larger clone. In the same sample, other DNA sequences code for this CDR3. The V gene is TRDV2, the J gene TRDJ1; TRDD3 aligns across 8 bases. Here the J gene was assigned by germline matching of the DNA, as TCRdb has none. This CDR3 has 17 amino acids. Looked up from germline, CDR1 is GEAIGNYY and CDR2 is EKD. V shed 0 bases and J 0 bases; nucleotides not matched to a gene: 8. Here the CDR3 DNA reads TGTGCCTGTGACACCGTAGGACTTGGGGGATACACCGATAAACTCATCTTT. Translated, it gives CACDTVGLGGYTDKLIF.

This clone appeared a few times. The TCRdb protein, from a much larger clone, departs from this DNA's translation at residue 4, likely by read error; the protein shown derives from the DNA. The chain has TRDV1 and TRDJ1, with 12 bases lining up with TRDD3. This CDR3 region has 25 residues. The germline CDR1 and CDR2 sequences are TSWWSYY and QGS. Written as DNA, the CDR3 is TGTGCTCTTGAGGAACTTTCCTCCGGTCGTCGAACTCTGGGGGATACGCTCCTGTACACCGATAAACTCATCTTT. Translated: CALEELSSGRRTLGDTLLYTDKLIF.

This clone was counted ten times or more. This rearrangement joins TRDV1 to TRDJ1, with 7 nucleotides matching TRDD3. Germline V gene data show CDR1 as TSWWSYY and CDR2 as QGS. The CDR3 spans 23 residues. V lost 5 bases and J lost 1; bases outside the gene matches: 31. The DNA of the CDR3 is TGTGCTCTTGGGTTCTGGCCTTCTCCTCATACTGGGGCCATCGGCCCCTCCACCGATAAACTCATCTTT. Its translation is CALGFWPSPHTGAIGPSTDKLIF.

This clone was counted a few times. TCRdb assigns this DNA the protein of a much larger clone, which departs from its translation at residue 7; this likely reflects a read error, and the protein shown comes from translating the DNA. V gene TRDV2 combines with J gene TRDJ3; D is unresolved. Here the J gene was assigned by germline matching of the DNA, as TCRdb has none. V lost 5 bases to trimming and J lost 1 base, with 17 bases between them. The CDR3 consists of 18 residues. Germline V gives CDR1 GEAIGNYY, CDR2 EKD. The CDR3 protein is CACVQLRVESWDTRQMFF. The CDR3 bases are TGTGCCTGTGTCCAACTGAGGGTAGAATCCTGGGACACCCGACAGATGTTTTTC.